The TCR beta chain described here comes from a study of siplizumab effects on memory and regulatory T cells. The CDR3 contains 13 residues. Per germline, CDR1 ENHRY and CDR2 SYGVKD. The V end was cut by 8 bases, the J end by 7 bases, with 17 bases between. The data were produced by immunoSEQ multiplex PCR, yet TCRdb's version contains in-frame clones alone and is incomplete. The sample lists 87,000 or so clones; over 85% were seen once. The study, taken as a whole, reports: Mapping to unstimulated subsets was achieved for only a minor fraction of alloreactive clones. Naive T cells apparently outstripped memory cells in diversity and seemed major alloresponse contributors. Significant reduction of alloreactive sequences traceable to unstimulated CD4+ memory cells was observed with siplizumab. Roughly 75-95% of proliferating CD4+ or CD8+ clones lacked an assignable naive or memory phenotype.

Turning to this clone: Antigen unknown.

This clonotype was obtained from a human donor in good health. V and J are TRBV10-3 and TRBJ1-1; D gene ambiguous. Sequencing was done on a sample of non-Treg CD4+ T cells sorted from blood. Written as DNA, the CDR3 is TGTGCCATCGGGATCCGATCGGGCCGTGAAGCTTTCTTT. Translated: CAIGIRSGREAFF.